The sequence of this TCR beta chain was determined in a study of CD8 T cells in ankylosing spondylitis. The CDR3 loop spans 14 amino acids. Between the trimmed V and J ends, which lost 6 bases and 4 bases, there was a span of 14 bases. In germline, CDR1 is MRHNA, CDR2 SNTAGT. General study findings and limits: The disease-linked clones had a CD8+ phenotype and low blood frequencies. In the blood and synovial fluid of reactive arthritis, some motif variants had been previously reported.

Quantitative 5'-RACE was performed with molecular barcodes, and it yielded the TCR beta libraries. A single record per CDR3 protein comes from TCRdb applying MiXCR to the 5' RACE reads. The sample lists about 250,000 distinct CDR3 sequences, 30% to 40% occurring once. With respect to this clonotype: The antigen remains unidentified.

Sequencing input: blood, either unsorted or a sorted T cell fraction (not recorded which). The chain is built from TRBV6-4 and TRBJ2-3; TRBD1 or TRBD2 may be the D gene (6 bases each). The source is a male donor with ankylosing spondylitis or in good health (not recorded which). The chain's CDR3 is CASSRAGGPDTQYF. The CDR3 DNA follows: TGTGCCAGCAGCCGAGCCGGGGGCCCAGATACGCAGTATTTT.